Described below is a single T cell receptor (beta chain) sequence and its context. Its antigen remains unknown. Generated by immunoSEQ multiplex PCR, the TCRdb table keeps only in-frame clones and is missing some. The repertoire holds about 72,000 clones, roughly 86% seen once, with approximately 13% in the top ten. This record belongs to a study of T cells in localized non-small cell lung cancer. Study-wide results and limits: Of the top 100 tumor clones, median roughly 60 were in adjacent lung, approximately 29 among its top 100. Sequence data derive from only one tumor region, so heterogeneity remains possible. Peak T cell clonality was found in uninvolved adjacent lung, exceeding tumor. Longer overall survival was associated with a higher density of T cells in the blood.

From germline, CDR1 is SGHDT and CDR2 YYEEEE. Trimming took 4 bases from V and 7 from J, leaving 23 bases between them. The CDR3 sequence is 17 residues long. Sequenced material: peripheral blood, taken before any cancer treatment. This rearrangement joins TRBV5-6 to TRBJ2-2; maybe TRBD2 (6 bases). The TCR originated in a female donor of 60 years or more with stage I lung adenocarcinoma. The CDR3 DNA reads TGTGCCAGCAGCGTGGAAGCGGGCTATAACCTCGACGGGGAGCTGTTTTTT. This sequence encodes CASSVEAGYNLDGELFF.